The rows below give T cell receptor beta chains drawn from one sample of a study of shared clonotypes between healthy human individuals. Sequencing used immunoSEQ multiplex PCR; TCRdb keeps in-frame clones, though not all of them. This table has some 2.1 million clones, around 93% appearing once. Sample: naive CD8+ T cells from PBMCs. The receptors stem from a man aged 18 to 35 in good health. Some clones in this sample may be carry-over from other donors' samples. CDR3s include the opening cysteine and the closing phenylalanine or tryptophan. A D gene is named only where the DNA matches it firmly. The size of a clone is reported for some rows only, either as once, few or many, or as a class for expanded clones.

d_call	clone_size	v_call	j_call	cdr3_aa	cdr3_nt
.	.	TRBV2	TRBJ2-2	CASSTGTGELFF	TGTGCCAGCAGTACAGGGACCGGGGAGCTGTTTTTT
.	once	TRBV11-3	TRBJ2-5	CASSYAPQETQYF	TGTGCCAGCAGCTACGCCCCCCAGGAGACCCAGTACTTC
.	.	TRBV7-9	TRBJ1-3	CASSLPSSGSGNTIYF	TGTGCCAGCAGCTTACCCTCGTCAGGTTCGGGAAACACCATATATTTT
.	once	TRBV19	TRBJ1-1	CASSQGTRAMNTEAFF	TGTGCCAGTAGTCAAGGGACACGGGCCATGAACACTGAAGCTTTCTTT
.	.	TRBV15	TRBJ1-1	CATSRVAAENTEAFF	TGTGCCACCAGCAGAGTGGCAGCAGAGAACACTGAAGCTTTCTTT
.	.	TRBV27	TRBJ1-2	CASSAAPQGNYGYTF	TGTGCCAGCAGTGCAGCCCCCCAGGGTAACTATGGCTACACCTTC
.	.	TRBV5-8	TRBJ1-5	CASSFQGFSNQPQHF	TGTGCCAGCAGCTTTCAGGGTTTTAGCAATCAGCCCCAGCATTTT
TRBD2	.	TRBV9	TRBJ2-1	CASTSGSSYNEQFF	TGTGCCAGCACCAGCGGGAGCTCCTACAATGAGCAGTTCTTC
TRBD1	.	TRBV29-1	TRBJ2-7	CSVEGGQGVFYEQYF	TGCAGCGTTGAAGGCGGACAGGGGGTATTCTACGAGCAGTACTTC
TRBD2	.	TRBV9	TRBJ2-1	CASSLNPGTSGGSSYNEQFF	TGTGCCAGCAGCCTCAACCCCGGGACTAGCGGGGGGAGCTCCTACAATGAGCAGTTCTTC
.	.	TRBV5-6	TRBJ2-1	CASSFNNNEQFF	TGTGCCAGCAGCTTCAATAACAATGAGCAGTTCTTC
.	.	TRBV19	TRBJ2-3	CASSSETGGSTDTQYF	TGTGCCAGTAGCTCCGAGACAGGAGGTAGCACAGATACGCAGTATTTT
TRBD1	.	TRBV30	TRBJ2-2	CAWGTARELFF	TGTGCCTGGGGGACAGCCAGGGAGCTGTTTTTT
TRBD2	.	TRBV7-9	TRBJ2-3	CASSASGTRRRDTQYF	TGTGCCAGCAGCGCGTCCGGGACTAGGAGGAGGGATACGCAGTATTTT
TRBD1	.	TRBV15	TRBJ2-5	CATSTQATGERFGTQYF	TGTGCCACCAGCACCCAGGCGACAGGGGAGCGCTTCGGGACCCAGTACTTC
.	.	TRBV5-1	TRBJ2-7	CASSLGGSSEQYF	TGCGCCAGCAGCTTGGGTGGGTCTTCCGAGCAGTACTTC
TRBD1	once	TRBV19	TRBJ2-7	CASRMTGPGSYEQYF	TGTGCCAGTAGGATGACAGGGCCCGGTTCCTACGAGCAGTACTTC
.	.	TRBV7-6	TRBJ1-1	CASSLYPTMNTEAFF	TGTGCCAGCAGCCTATACCCCACGATGAACACTGAAGCTTTCTTT
TRBD2	.	TRBV9	TRBJ2-1	CASSPPREARPYNEQFF	TGTGCCAGCAGCCCACCACGGGAGGCCCGCCCTTACAATGAGCAGTTCTTC
.	.	TRBV9	TRBJ2-2	CASSPPRTGELFF	TGTGCCAGCAGCCCCCCCCGGACCGGGGAGCTGTTTTTT
.	.	TRBV10-3	TRBJ2-3	CAISPGGSTDTQYF	TGTGCCATCTCTCCTGGGGGAAGCACAGATACGCAGTATTTT
.	.	TRBV28	TRBJ2-5	CASSFSQGNQETQYF	TGTGCCAGCAGTTTTTCGCAGGGGAACCAAGAGACCCAGTACTTC